The 20 T cell receptor beta chains below come from one sample, sequenced in a study of T-cell memory formation after mild COVID-19. MiXCR, run by TCRdb on the 5' RACE reads, gives a single entry per CDR3 protein. The sample lists approximately 150,000 distinct CDR3 sequences, around 13% occurring once. The material sequenced was PBMCs or a T cell subset sorted from them (not recorded which). All receptors come from an adult woman who had mild COVID-19 (a few samples of this study predate the infection). Cell type and time point are not known.

This clonotype occurred a few times. The chain employs TRBV7-2 and TRBJ1-2, with D perhaps TRBD1 (5 bases). Germline V CDR1 and CDR2: SGHTA, FQGNSA. V was pared by 5 bases and J by 5 bases, with 18 bases between. The CDR3 has 15 amino acids. The CDR3 sequence: CASSKRGAPVYGYTF. DNA for the CDR3: TGTGCCAGCAGCAAAAGGGGTGCGCCGGTATATGGCTACACCTTC.

This clonotype has a handful of counts. The chain uses TRBV27 and TRBJ2-7, with D uncertain. The V gene's germline CDR1 is MNHEY and CDR2 SMNVEV (reference sequence). V was clipped by 5 bases and J by 2 bases, with 16 bases between them. This CDR3 contains 15 residues. CDR3 nucleotide sequence: TGTGCCAGCAGTGCTCGAACGGGCCCGACCTACGAGCAGTACTTC. This gives the protein CASSARTGPTYEQYF.

This clonotype was counted ten times or more. This sequence joins TRBV6-6 and TRBJ2-1; perhaps TRBD2 as D (6 bases). Trimming shortened V by 6 bases and J by 1 base, and 10 bases separated the two germline ends. The germline gives CDR1 MNHNY, CDR2 SVGAGI (reference sequence). The CDR3 totals 14 residues. CDR3 nucleotide sequence: TGTGCCAGCAGAAGGCTAGCGTCCTACAATGAGCAGTTCTTC. Amino acid sequence: CASRRLASYNEQFF.

The J gene is TRBJ2-1, the V gene TRBV15, with TRBD1 identical over 10 bases. V was clipped by 1 base and J by 6 bases; unmatched bases: 0. CDR3 length: 14 residues. Germline loops: CDR1 LNHNV, CDR2 YYDKDF (reference sequence). CDR3 nucleotide sequence: TGTGCCACCAGCAGAGGGACAGGGGGCAATGAGCAGTTCTTC. Protein product: CATSRGTGGNEQFF. The variable domain in full, completed from reference TRBV15 and TRBJ2-1, reads DAMVIQNPRYQVTQFGKPVTLSCSQTLNHNVMYWYQQKSSQAPKLLFHYYDKDFNNEADTPDNFQSRRPNTSFCFLDIRSPGLGDTAMYLCATSRGTGGNEQFFGPGTRLTVL.

This chain links TRBV20-1 with TRBJ2-7, with TRBD2 as a possible D gene (6 bases). Germline CDR1 and CDR2: DFQATT and SNEGSKA (reference sequence). This CDR3 has 13 amino acids. V was trimmed by 1 base and J by 3 bases, leaving 10 bases between them. For the CDR3, the DNA is TGCAGTGCTAGAGGGGGGAGGAGCTACGAGCAGTACTTC. It translates to CSARGGRSYEQYF.

This clonotype was picked up a small number of times. The chain links TRBV29-1 to TRBJ1-1; no clear D gene. The CDR3 runs 12 residues. Germline V gene data show CDR1 as SQVTM and CDR2 as ANQGSEA. Trimming took 4 bases from V and 6 from J, leaving 12 bases between them. In DNA, the CDR3 is TGCAGCGTTGGGTCGGGGTTGGCTGAAGCTTTCTTT. Residues: CSVGSGLAEAFF.

This clonotype was seen a few times. J is TRBJ1-4 and V is TRBV2, with D unclear. CDR3 length: 10 amino acids. CDR1 SNHLY and CDR2 FYNNEI come from the germline V gene. The germline V and J ends were trimmed by 8 bases and 9 bases, with 7 bases remaining between them. The CDR3 loop is CASWYQKLFF. CDR3 bases: TGTGCCAGCTGGTATCAAAAACTGTTTTTT.

This clonotype was seen a handful of times. This chain uses TRBV20-1 with TRBJ1-2; no firm D call. The germline V gene has CDR1 DFQATT and CDR2 SNEGSKA (reference sequence). CDR3 length equals 11 residues. Trimming took off 5 bases at V and 3 bases at J, with 7 bases between the two ends. As DNA, the CDR3 is TGCAGTGCTTCAATTGACTATGGCTACACCTTC. It yields the protein CSASIDYGYTF.

Concerning this clonotype itself: An end of the junction does not agree with germline; a read error may underlie this. The rearrangement links TRBV18 to TRBJ1-2; tentative D call: TRBD1 (5 bases). The CDR3 contains 14 residues. Per the germline V gene, CDR1 is KGHSH and CDR2 is LQKENI. CDR3 in amino acids: CASSTPGGGNGYTF. The DNA for the CDR3 is TGTGCCAGCTCAACACCGGGTGGGGGAAATGGCTACACCTTC.

This clonotype was counted a few times. The V call is TRBV9, the J call TRBJ1-4; D gene ambiguous. The CDR3 is 15 amino acids. Germline CDR1 reads SGDLS; CDR2 reads YYNGEE. Trimming cost V 0 bases and J 8 bases, with 14 bases left between them. As DNA, the CDR3 is TGTGCCAGCAGCGTAGGTTCGTCCCTAGGCGAAAAACTGTTTTTT. It encodes CASSVGSSLGEKLFF. Drawing the rest from reference TRBV9 and TRBJ1-4, the complete variable domain is DSGVTQTPKHLITATGQRVTLRCSPRSGDLSVYWYQQSLDQGLQFLIQYYNGEERAKGNILERFSAQQFPDLHSELNLSSLELGDSALYFCASSVGSSLGEKLFFGSGTQLSVL.

This clonotype was counted only a few times. The chain uses TRBV24-1 and TRBJ2-1, with TRBD1 matching over 9 bases. In germline, CDR1 is KGHDR, CDR2 SFDVKD. This CDR3 comprises 16 residues. The J segment lost 6 bases and the V segment lost 3 bases, leaving 8 bases of the junction unmatched. The CDR3 DNA is TGTGCCACCAGTGATCCACCGGGACAGGGTACCAATGAGCAGTTCTTC. It codes for CATSDPPGQGTNEQFF.

This clonotype appeared a few times. At one of its ends the junction is not consistent with the germline gene, which may arise from a read error. The rearrangement links TRBV12-3 or TRBV12-4 to TRBJ2-1, with D tentatively TRBD2 (6 bases). The CDR3 runs to 12 residues. The CDR3 region is CASIADYDEQFF. CDR3 in DNA: TGTGCCAGCATCGCGGACTACGATGAGCAGTTCTTC.

This chain uses TRBV20-1 with TRBJ1-5; D not resolved. Germline V CDR1 and CDR2: DFQATT, SNEGSKA (reference sequence). This CDR3 has 15 residues. Trimming took off 3 bases at V and 3 bases at J, with 15 bases between the two ends. The CDR3 DNA reads as TGCAGTGCTAGCCCGGCAAACCGCCCCAATCAGCCCCAGCATTTT. Protein: CSASPANRPNQPQHF.

This clonotype was picked up a small number of times. This sequence joins TRBV27 and TRBJ1-5; a possible D gene is TRBD1 (5 bases). Germline loops: CDR1 MNHEY, CDR2 SMNVEV (reference sequence). Deletions cut 6 bases from V and 5 bases from J, with 11 bases between. CDR3 size: 13 residues. CDR3 bases: TGTGCCAGCAGGCTTGGGGACGATCAGCCCCAGCATTTT. Its protein is CASRLGDDQPQHF.

The chain joins TRBV5-1 to TRBJ2-1; D remains unclear. CDR1 and CDR2 from the germline V gene are SGHRS and YFSETQ. V was clipped by 2 bases and J by 5 bases, with 8 bases between them. CDR3 length equals 13 residues. The CDR3 region has the DNA TGCGCCAGCAGCTTAACAACCGACAATGAGCAGTTCTTC. It is translated as CASSLTTDNEQFF.

The chain uses TRBV4-2 and TRBJ2-6; 13 nucleotides align to TRBD2. The germline V gene encodes CDR1 LGHNA and CDR2 YNFKEQ. The V and J ends lost 6 bases and 0 bases, in that order; junction bases with no gene match: 5. The CDR3 spans 18 residues. This CDR3 reads CASRSGTSGISGANVLTF. The CDR3 DNA sequence: TGTGCCAGCAGATCCGGGACTAGCGGGATCTCTGGGGCCAACGTCCTGACTTTC.

V usage is TRBV4-1 and J usage is TRBJ2-7; 10 bases match TRBD2. V shed 2 bases and J 2 bases; nucleotides not matched to a gene: 6. Germline CDR1 is MGHRA and CDR2 is YSYEKL. The CDR3 length is 16 residues. CDR3 nucleotide sequence: TGCGCCAGCAGCCAACGTAGGACTAGCGGCACCTACGAGCAGTACTTC. Protein: CASSQRRTSGTYEQYF.

Ten or more counts support this clonotype. The rearrangement links TRBV27 to TRBJ2-7; 9 positions match TRBD1. The CDR3 totals 18 residues. Germline V gene sequence: CDR1 MNHEY, CDR2 SMNVEV (reference sequence). V gave up 5 bases and J gave up 0 bases; unmatched junction bases: 14. The DNA for the CDR3 is TGTGCCAGCAGTCCCAGTCCCGGGACAGGGTGGGACTCCTACGAGCAGTACTTC. Protein sequence: CASSPSPGTGWDSYEQYF.

The rearrangement uses TRBV6-2 or TRBV6-3 and TRBJ2-1, with D tentatively TRBD1 (5 bases). This CDR3 region has 12 residues. V gave up 6 bases and J gave up 13 bases, with 16 bases separating them. Germline V gene sequence: CDR1 MNHEY, CDR2 SVGEGT. The CDR3 DNA reads as TGTGCCAGCAGCCACGATACAGGAAATCAGTTCTTC. It encodes CASSHDTGNQFF.

This clonotype has a handful of counts. The chain is built from TRBV19 and TRBJ2-7; no definite D call. The V and J ends lost 6 bases and 0 bases respectively, with 12 bases between them. Germline loops: CDR1 LNHDA, CDR2 SQIVND (reference sequence). The length of the CDR3 is 14 residues. The CDR3 coding sequence is TGTGCCAGTAGCATTCCGGGCGGCTCCTACGAGCAGTACTTC. It is translated as CASSIPGGSYEQYF.